A single T cell receptor beta chain is shown here with its context. Researchers sequenced unsorted PBMC DNA using ten immunoSEQ deep assay plates. TCRdb's table, derived via immunoSEQ multiplex PCR, lists solely in-frame clones and lacks some. The profile shows roughly 480,000 clones, 79% of them singletons. The data were obtained in a study of shared clonotypes between healthy human individuals. Deletions cut 1 base from V and 6 bases from J, with 9 bases between. Germline V gives CDR1 SGHAT, CDR2 FQNNGV. The CDR3 runs 14 residues. Adults of Caucasian background living in Nashville, Tennessee made up all donors. For unsorted samples, genomic DNA was extracted from tens of millions of PBMCs.

The chain carries TRBV11-2 and TRBJ2-2, with D perhaps given as TRBD1 or TRBD2 (5 bases each). The clonotype was recovered from a middle-aged woman in good health. Some clones in this sample may be carry-over from other donors' samples. The sequencing input was PBMCs. In DNA form, the CDR3 reads TGTGCCAGCAGCTTAGTGAGGGACCCCGGGGAGCTGTTTTTT. This gives the protein CASSLVRDPGELFF.